The source of this T cell receptor beta chain is a study of blood T cell repertoires in COVID-19. The overall study: Spain, Italy and the United States supplied samples that represented acute and convalescent COVID-19. Sources were T cells, B-cell-depleted T cells, or PBMCs; the material itself was cDNA or gDNA.

The Seattle site enrolled patients during active infection and followed them longitudinally. Authors' analysis steps: Reference gene primer amplification yielded estimated nucleated cell counts. Some clones are missing from TCRdb's copy, which holds only in-frame ones; the method was immunoSEQ multiplex PCR. That table furnishes V, J and clone size, whereas the DNA furnished D and trimming. The sample lists about 150,000 clones, 70% to 90% occurring once. Trimming removed 4 bases from V and 7 bases from J; junction bases left unmatched: 7. The CDR3 spans 15 residues. The V gene's germline CDR1 is LGHNA and CDR2 YSLEER.

This TCR was sampled from a man aged 55 to 70 with COVID-19, enrolled during active disease. The sample comprised peripheral blood. V usage is TRBV4-3 and J usage is TRBJ2-2; 9 nucleotides line up with TRBD1. The CDR3 spells CASSREQGAGGELFF. In nucleotides, the CDR3 is TGCGCCAGCAGCCGGGAACAGGGGGCGGGCGGGGAGCTGTTTTTT.